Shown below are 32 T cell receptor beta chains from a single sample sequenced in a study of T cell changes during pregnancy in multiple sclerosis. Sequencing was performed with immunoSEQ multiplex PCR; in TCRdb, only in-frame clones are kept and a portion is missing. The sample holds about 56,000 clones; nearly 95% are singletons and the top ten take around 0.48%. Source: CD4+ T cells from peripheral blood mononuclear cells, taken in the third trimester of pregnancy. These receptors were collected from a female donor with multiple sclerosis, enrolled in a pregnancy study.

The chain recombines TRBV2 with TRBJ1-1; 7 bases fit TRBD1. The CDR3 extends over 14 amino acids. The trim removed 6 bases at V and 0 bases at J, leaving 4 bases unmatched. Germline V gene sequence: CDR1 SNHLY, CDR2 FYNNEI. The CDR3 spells CASRPGQLNTEAFF. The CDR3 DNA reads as TGTGCCAGCAGACCGGGACAGCTGAACACTGAAGCTTTCTTT.

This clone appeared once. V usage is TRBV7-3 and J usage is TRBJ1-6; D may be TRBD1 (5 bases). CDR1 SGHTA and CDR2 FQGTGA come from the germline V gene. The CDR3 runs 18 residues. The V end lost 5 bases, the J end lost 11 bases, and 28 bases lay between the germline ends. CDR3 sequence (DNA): TGTGCCAGCAGCCCAAGGGCACAGGTGCTTGTGCCCTTGACACCCCTCCACTTT. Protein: CASSPRAQVLVPLTPLHF.

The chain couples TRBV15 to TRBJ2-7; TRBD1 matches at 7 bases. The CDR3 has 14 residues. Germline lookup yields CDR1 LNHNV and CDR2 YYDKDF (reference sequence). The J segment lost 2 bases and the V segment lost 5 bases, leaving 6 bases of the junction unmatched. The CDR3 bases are TGTGCCACCAGCGCTAACAGGGGCCCCTACGAGCAGTACTTC. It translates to CATSANRGPYEQYF.

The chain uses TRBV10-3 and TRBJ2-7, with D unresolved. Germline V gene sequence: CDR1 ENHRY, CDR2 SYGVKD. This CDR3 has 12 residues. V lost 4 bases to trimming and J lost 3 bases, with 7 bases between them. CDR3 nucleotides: TGTGCCATCAGTGCGACGGGCTACGAGCAGTACTTC. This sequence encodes CAISATGYEQYF.

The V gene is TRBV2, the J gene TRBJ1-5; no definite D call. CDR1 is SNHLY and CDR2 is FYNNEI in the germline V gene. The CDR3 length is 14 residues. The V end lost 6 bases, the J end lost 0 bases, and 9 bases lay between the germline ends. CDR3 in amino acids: CASSREYSNQPQHF. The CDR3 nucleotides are TGTGCCAGCAGCCGAGAGTATAGCAATCAGCCCCAGCATTTT.

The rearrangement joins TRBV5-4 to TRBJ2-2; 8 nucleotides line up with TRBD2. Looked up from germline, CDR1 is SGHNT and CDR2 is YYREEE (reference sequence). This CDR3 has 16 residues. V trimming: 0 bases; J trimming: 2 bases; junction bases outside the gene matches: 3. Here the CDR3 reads CASSLGRGANTGELFF. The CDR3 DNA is TGTGCCAGCAGCTTGGGGCGGGGGGCAAACACCGGGGAGCTGTTTTTT.

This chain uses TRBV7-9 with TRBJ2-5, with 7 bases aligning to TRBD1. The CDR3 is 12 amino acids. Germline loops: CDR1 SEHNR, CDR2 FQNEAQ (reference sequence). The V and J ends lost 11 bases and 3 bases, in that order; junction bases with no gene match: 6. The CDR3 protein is CALSQGEETQYF. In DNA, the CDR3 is TGTGCCCTCAGTCAGGGGGAAGAGACCCAGTACTTC.

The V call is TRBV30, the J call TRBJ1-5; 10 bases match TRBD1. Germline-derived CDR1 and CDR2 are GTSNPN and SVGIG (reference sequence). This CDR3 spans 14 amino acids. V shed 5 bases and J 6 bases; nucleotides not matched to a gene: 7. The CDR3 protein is CAWGRGTGVQPQHF. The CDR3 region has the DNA TGTGCCTGGGGACGGGGGACAGGGGTTCAGCCCCAGCATTTT.

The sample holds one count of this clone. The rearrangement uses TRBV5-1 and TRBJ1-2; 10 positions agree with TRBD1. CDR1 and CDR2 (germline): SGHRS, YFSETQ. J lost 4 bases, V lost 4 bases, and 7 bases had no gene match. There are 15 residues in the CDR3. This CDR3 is CASSHFGQGVYGYTF. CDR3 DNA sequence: TGCGCCAGCAGCCATTTCGGACAGGGGGTCTATGGCTACACCTTC. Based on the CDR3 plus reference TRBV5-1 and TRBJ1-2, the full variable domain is KAGVTQTPRYLIKTRGQQVTLSCSPISGHRSVSWYQQTPGQGLQFLFEYFSETQRNKGNFPGRFSGRQFSNSRSEMNVSTLELGDSALYLCASSHFGQGVYGYTFGSGTRLTVV.

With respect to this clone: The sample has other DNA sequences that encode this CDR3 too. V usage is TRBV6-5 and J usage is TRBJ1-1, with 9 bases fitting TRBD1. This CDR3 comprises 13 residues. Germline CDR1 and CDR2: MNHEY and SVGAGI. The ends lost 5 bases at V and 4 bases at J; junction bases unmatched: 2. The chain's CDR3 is CASSKTGGTEAFF. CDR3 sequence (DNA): TGTGCCAGCAGTAAGACAGGGGGCACTGAAGCTTTCTTT.

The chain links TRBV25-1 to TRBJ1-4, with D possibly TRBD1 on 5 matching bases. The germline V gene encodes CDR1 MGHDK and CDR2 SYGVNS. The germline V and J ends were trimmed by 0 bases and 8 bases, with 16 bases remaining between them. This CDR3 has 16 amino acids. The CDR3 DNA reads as TGTGCCAGCAGTGAATACCGCAGGGTTAGTGGCGAAAAACTGTTTTTT. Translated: CASSEYRRVSGEKLFF.

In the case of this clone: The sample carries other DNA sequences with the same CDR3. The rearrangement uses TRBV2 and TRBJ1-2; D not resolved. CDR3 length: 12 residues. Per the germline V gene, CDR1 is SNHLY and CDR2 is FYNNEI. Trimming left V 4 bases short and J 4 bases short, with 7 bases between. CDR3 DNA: TGTGCCAGCAGTGTTGTATCCTATGGCTACACCTTC. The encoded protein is CASSVVSYGYTF. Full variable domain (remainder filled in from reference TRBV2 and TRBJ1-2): EPEVTQTPSHQVTQMGQEVILRCVPISNHLYFYWYRQILGQKVEFLVSFYNNEISEKSEIFDDQFSVERPDGSNFTLKIRSTKLEDSAMYFCASSVVSYGYTFGSGTRLTVV.

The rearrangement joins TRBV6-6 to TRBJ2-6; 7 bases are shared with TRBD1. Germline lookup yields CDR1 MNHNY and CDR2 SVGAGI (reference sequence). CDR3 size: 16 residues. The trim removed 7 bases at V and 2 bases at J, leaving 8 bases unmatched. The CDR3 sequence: CASTSPRGTGANVLTF. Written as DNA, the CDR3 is TGTGCCAGCACCTCCCCCAGGGGGACTGGGGCCAACGTCCTGACTTTC.

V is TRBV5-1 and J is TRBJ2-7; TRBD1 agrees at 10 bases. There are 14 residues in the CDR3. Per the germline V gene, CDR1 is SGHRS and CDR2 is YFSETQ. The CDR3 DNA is TGCGCTCAAAATCCGGGACAGGGGTCCTACGAGCAGTACTTC. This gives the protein CAQNPGQGSYEQYF.

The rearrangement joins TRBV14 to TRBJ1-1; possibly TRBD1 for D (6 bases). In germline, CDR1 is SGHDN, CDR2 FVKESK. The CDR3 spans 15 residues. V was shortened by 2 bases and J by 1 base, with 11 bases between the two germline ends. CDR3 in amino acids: CASSQMGRGNTEAFF. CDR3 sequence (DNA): TGTGCCAGCAGCCAAATGGGCAGGGGGAACACTGAAGCTTTCTTT.

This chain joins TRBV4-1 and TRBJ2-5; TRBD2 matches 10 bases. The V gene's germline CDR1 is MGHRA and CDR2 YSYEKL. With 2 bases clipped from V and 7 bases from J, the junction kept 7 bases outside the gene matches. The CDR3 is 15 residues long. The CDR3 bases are TGCGCCAGCAGCCAACCTAGACTAGCGGGCGTGACCCAGTACTTC. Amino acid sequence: CASSQPRLAGVTQYF.

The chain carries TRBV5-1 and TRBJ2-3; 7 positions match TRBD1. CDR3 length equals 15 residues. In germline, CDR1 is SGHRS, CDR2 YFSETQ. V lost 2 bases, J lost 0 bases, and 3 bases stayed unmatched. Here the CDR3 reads CASSFDRASTDTQYF. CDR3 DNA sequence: TGCGCCAGCAGCTTTGACAGGGCTAGCACAGATACGCAGTATTTT.

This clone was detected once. CDR3 sequence reads: CASRPTSGGAAKNIQYF. The CDR3 DNA is TGTGCCAGCAGACCCACTAGCGGGGGGGCAGCCAAAAACATTCAGTACTTC. This chain uses TRBV2 with TRBJ2-4, with 13 bases matching TRBD2. The germline CDR1 and CDR2 sequences are SNHLY and FYNNEI. The trim removed 6 bases at V and 0 bases at J, leaving 5 bases unmatched. This CDR3 is 17 amino acids long.

The CDR3 bases are TGTGCCAGCAGCGCGGAAATCGGAGGGTATGGTAAACCCCTCCACTTT. Protein: CASSAEIGGYGKPLHF. This chain uses TRBV9 with TRBJ1-6; D unresolved. The CDR3 consists of 16 residues. V shed 3 bases and J shed 12 bases, with 22 bases lying between them. The germline CDR1 and CDR2 sequences are SGDLS and YYNGEE.

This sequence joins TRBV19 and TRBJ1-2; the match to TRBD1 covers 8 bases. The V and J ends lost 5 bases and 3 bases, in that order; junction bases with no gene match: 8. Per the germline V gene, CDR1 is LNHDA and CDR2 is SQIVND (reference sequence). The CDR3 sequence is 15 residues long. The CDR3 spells CASSVQGATDYGYTF. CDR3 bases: TGTGCCAGTAGTGTTCAGGGGGCGACTGACTATGGCTACACCTTC.

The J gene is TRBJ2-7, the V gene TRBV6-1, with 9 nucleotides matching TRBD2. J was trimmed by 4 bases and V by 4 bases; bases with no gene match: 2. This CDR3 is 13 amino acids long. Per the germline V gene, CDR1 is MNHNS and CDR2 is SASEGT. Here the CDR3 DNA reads TGTGCCAGCAGTGGACTAGCGGATTACGAGCAGTACTTC. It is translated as CASSGLADYEQYF.

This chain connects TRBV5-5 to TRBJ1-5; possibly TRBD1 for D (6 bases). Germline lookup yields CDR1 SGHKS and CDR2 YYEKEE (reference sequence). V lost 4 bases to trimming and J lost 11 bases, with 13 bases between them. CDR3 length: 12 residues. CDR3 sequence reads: CASSREGGAQHF. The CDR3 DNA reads TGTGCCAGCAGCCGGGAGGGGGGGGCCCAGCATTTT.

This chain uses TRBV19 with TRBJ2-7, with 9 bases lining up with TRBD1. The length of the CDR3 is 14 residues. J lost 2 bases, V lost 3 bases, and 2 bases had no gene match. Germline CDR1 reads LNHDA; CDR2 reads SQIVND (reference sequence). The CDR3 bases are TGTGCCAGTAGTATGGGGACAGGGCCCTACGAGCAGTACTTC. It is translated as CASSMGTGPYEQYF. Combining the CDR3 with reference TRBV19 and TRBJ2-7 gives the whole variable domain DGGITQSPKYLFRKEGQNVTLSCEQNLNHDAMYWYRQDPGQGLRLIYYSQIVNDFQKGDIAEGYSVSREKKESFPLTVTSAQKNPTAFYLCASSMGTGPYEQYFGPGTRLTVT.

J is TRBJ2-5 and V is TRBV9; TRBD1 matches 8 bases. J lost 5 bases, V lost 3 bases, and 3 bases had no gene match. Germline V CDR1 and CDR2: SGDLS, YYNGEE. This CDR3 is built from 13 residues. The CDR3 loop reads CASSATGVETQYF. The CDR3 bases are TGTGCCAGCAGCGCGACAGGGGTCGAGACCCAGTACTTC.

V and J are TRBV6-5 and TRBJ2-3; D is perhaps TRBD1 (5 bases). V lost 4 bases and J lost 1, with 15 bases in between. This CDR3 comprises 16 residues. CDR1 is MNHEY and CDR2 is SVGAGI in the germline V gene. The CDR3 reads CASSSKQVGGTDTQYF. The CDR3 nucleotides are TGTGCCAGCAGTTCGAAACAGGTGGGCGGCACAGATACGCAGTATTTT.

The DNA for the CDR3 is TGTGCCAGCAGCCAAGTTAGGGGGAAACCGGGGTTGAGGAGTTCACCCCTCCACTTT. This encodes CASSQVRGKPGLRSSPLHF. The chain has TRBV14 and TRBJ1-6; TRBD1 is a possible D gene (6 bases). The V gene lost 1 base and the J gene lost 9 bases, with 25 bases spanning the gap. This CDR3 is built from 19 residues. CDR1 SGHDN and CDR2 FVKESK come from the germline V gene. The full variable domain, rest sourced from reference TRBV14 and TRBJ1-6, is EAGVTQFPSHSVIEKGQTVTLRCDPISGHDNLYWYRRVMGKEIKFLLHFVKESKQDESGMPNNRFLAERTGGTYSTLKVQPAELEDSGVYFCASSQVRGKPGLRSSPLHFGNGTRLTVT.

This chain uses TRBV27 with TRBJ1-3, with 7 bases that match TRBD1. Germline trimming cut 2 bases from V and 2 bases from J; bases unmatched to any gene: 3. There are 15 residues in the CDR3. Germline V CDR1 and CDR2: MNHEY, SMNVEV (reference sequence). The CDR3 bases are TGTGCCAGCAGTTTAAACAGGGGTGCTGGAAACACCATATATTTT. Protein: CASSLNRGAGNTIYF.

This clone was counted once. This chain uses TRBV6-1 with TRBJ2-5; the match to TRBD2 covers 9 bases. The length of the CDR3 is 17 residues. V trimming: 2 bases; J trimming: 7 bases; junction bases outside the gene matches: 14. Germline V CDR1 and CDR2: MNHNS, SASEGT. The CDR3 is CASSELASGALGGTQYF. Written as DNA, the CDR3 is TGTGCCAGCAGTGAATTGGCTAGCGGGGCCCTGGGGGGGACCCAGTACTTC.

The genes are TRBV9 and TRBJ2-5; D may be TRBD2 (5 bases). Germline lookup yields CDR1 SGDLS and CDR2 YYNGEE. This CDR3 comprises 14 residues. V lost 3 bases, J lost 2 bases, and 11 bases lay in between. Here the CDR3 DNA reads TGTGCCAGCAGCGCCGGGATAGGACAAGAGACCCAGTACTTC. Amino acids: CASSAGIGQETQYF. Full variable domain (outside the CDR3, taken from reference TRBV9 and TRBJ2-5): DSGVTQTPKHLITATGQRVTLRCSPRSGDLSVYWYQQSLDQGLQFLIQYYNGEERAKGNILERFSAQQFPDLHSELNLSSLELGDSALYFCASSAGIGQETQYFGPGTRLLVL.

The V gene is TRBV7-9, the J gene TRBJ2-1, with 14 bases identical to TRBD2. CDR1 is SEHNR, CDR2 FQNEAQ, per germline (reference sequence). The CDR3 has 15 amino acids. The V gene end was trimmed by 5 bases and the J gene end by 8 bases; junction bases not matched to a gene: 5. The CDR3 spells CASSRLAGGPDEQFF. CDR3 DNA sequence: TGTGCCAGCAGCCGACTAGCGGGGGGGCCAGATGAGCAGTTCTTC.

In DNA, the CDR3 is TGTGCCAGCAGCCCCCAGGGCCGCACTGAAGCTTTCTTT. Amino acids: CASSPQGRTEAFF. The chain is built from TRBV14 and TRBJ1-1; TRBD1 might be the D (5 bases). Trimming shortened V by 4 bases and J by 4 bases, and 10 bases separated the two germline ends. This CDR3 comprises 13 residues. The V gene's germline CDR1 is SGHDN and CDR2 FVKESK.

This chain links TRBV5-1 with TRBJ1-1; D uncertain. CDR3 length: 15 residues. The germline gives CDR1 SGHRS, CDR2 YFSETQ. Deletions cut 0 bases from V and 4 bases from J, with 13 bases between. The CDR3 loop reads CASSLGGTGSTEAFF. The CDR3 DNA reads TGCGCCAGCAGCTTGGGAGGCACGGGGAGCACTGAAGCTTTCTTT. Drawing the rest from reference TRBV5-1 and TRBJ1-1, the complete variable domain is KAGVTQTPRYLIKTRGQQVTLSCSPISGHRSVSWYQQTPGQGLQFLFEYFSETQRNKGNFPGRFSGRQFSNSRSEMNVSTLELGDSALYLCASSLGGTGSTEAFFGQGTRLTVV.